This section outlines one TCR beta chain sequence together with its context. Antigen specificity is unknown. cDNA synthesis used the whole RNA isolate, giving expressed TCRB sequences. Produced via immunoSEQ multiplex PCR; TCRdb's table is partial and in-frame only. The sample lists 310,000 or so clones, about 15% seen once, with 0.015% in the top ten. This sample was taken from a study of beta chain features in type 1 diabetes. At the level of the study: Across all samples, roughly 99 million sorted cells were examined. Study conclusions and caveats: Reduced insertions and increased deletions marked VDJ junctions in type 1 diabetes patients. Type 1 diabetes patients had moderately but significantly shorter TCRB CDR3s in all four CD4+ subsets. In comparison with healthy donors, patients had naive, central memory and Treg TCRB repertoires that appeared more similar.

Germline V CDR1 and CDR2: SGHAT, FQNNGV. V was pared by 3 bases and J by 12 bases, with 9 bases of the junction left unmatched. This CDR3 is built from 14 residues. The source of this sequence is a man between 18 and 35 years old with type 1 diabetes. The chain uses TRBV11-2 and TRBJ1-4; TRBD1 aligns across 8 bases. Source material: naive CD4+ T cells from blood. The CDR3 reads CASSFSKPGQELFF. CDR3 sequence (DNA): TGTGCCAGCAGCTTTTCGAAACCGGGACAGGAACTGTTTTTT.